The text below deals with one T cell receptor (beta chain). This sample was taken from a study of TIL therapy for anti-PD-1-resistant metastatic lung cancer. This was the immunoSEQ v3 assay. Assay used: immunoSEQ multiplex PCR; TCRdb lists only in-frame clones, some missing. The table records approximately 87,000 clones, roughly two thirds of them present only once. The time point denotes: pre-treatment sample, taken before nivolumab and TIL therapy. Tumor tissue came from excised metastases, mostly pleural nodules or supraclavicular lymph nodes. There are 14 residues in the CDR3. V dropped 3 bases and J dropped 8 bases, with 13 bases sitting between them. Germline-derived CDR1 and CDR2 are SEHNR and FQNEAQ (reference sequence).

This sample comprised tumor tissue, obtained at baseline. The sequence was obtained from a person aged 25-80 years with non-small cell lung cancer. The rearrangement joins TRBV7-9 to TRBJ2-2, with D perhaps TRBD1 or TRBD2 (5 bases each). As DNA, the CDR3 is TGTGCCAGCAGCTTGGGGGTCAGGATTGGGGAGCTGTTTTTT. This sequence encodes CASSLGVRIGELFF.